What follows describes a single TCR beta chain. The target antigen is unknown. Method: immunoSEQ multiplex PCR; TCRdb's copy keeps in-frame clones and lacks some. The table lists fewer than 100,000 clones, approximately 89% of them singletons. This entry belongs to a study of Tregs in tolerant kidney transplant recipients. The study's findings and limits: Donor-specific Treg expansion exceeded global Treg expansion in tolerant patients, suggesting antigen drive.

Unstimulated Tregs (CD4+CD25+CD127-) and CD4+CD25- non-Tregs were sorted from PBMCs. Sequenced here: Tregs from blood, sampled before the transplant. The receptor's source is a human donor who received a combined kidney and bone marrow transplant.

The CDR3 region is CASRGGWNEQFF. In DNA form, the CDR3 reads TGCGCCAGCAGAGGGGGCTGGAATGAGCAGTTCTTC. V and J are TRBV5-1 and TRBJ2-1; 7 nucleotides align to TRBD1. The germline V gene has CDR1 SGHRS and CDR2 YFSETQ. The CDR3 totals 12 residues. V lost 5 bases to trimming and J lost 7 bases; unmatched junction nucleotides: 3. The entire variable domain, with the rest obtained from reference TRBV5-1 and TRBJ2-1, is as follows: KAGVTQTPRYLIKTRGQQVTLSCSPISGHRSVSWYQQTPGQGLQFLFEYFSETQRNKGNFPGRFSGRQFSNSRSEMNVSTLELGDSALYLCASRGGWNEQFFGPGTRLTVL.